The rows below give T cell receptor beta chains drawn from one sample of a study of regulatory T cells in long-lasting Graves disease. TCRdb reprocessed the multiplex PCR reads via MiXCR and lists one record per CDR3 protein. Of 420,000 or so distinct CDR3 sequences in the sample, about 16% were seen once. Another study also made use of these data, one on T cells in Graves' hyperthyroidism and ophthalmopathy.

The sequencing used peripheral blood mononuclear cells (PBMCs), collected at new diagnosis, from a patient treated with antithyroid drugs. All receptors come from a woman aged 18-30 years with Graves disease. Each CDR3 is given without its conserved first and last residue. A row's size may be missing; if present it is once, few, many or a size class.

cdr3_aa: ASSLGPGQNSPLH; v_call: TRBV5-1; clone_size: -
cdr3_aa: ASSPGLGANVLT; v_call: TRBV7-2; clone_size: many
cdr3_aa: ASTLGRTYEQY; v_call: TRBV7-2; clone_size: few
cdr3_aa: SATGPMNTEAF; v_call: TRBV29-1; clone_size: -
cdr3_aa: ASSYTGRETQY; v_call: TRBV6-9; clone_size: many
cdr3_aa: ASSENPRDGYT; v_call: TRBV5-1; clone_size: few
cdr3_aa: ASRGWLVVDTQY; v_call: TRBV28; clone_size: many
cdr3_aa: ASSFSPWNTEAF; v_call: TRBV6-5; clone_size: many
cdr3_aa: ASSSQTGPGNTIY; v_call: TRBV11-2; clone_size: many
cdr3_aa: ASSDRSGMGTGELF; v_call: TRBV28; clone_size: many
cdr3_aa: SARQGPNTEAF; v_call: TRBV29-1; clone_size: few
cdr3_aa: ASSPQRGVGEQY; v_call: TRBV7-2; clone_size: many
cdr3_aa: ASSLSNRGPHRSTDTQY; v_call: TRBV5-1; clone_size: -
cdr3_aa: ASSFGAAPNEKLF; v_call: TRBV28; clone_size: many
cdr3_aa: ASRPTGLGGYT; v_call: TRBV27; clone_size: -
cdr3_aa: ATSRAVPVPQPQH; v_call: TRBV15; clone_size: few
cdr3_aa: ASSQGTGPNEQF; v_call: TRBV4-3; clone_size: few
cdr3_aa: ASSQEAGGDEQY; v_call: TRBV4-3; clone_size: -
cdr3_aa: ASSLETGPETQY; v_call: TRBV7-3; clone_size: -
cdr3_aa: ATISGGTEAF; v_call: TRBV6-1; clone_size: -
cdr3_aa: ASSRRLAGGAETQY; v_call: TRBV3-1; clone_size: many
cdr3_aa: ASSLFPLTGQINTEAF; v_call: TRBV5-1; clone_size: many
cdr3_aa: SARHQTSGRLYEQY; v_call: TRBV20-1; clone_size: -
cdr3_aa: ASSPDSGNPKTQY; v_call: TRBV18; clone_size: many
cdr3_aa: ASSQGSRLAGADEQY; v_call: TRBV3-1; clone_size: -
cdr3_aa: ASSLPGTGYGYT; v_call: TRBV28; clone_size: many
cdr3_aa: ASSEAHREGELF; v_call: TRBV2; clone_size: -